These 12 T cell receptor beta chains originate from one sample sequenced in a study of monozygotic twins with cystic fibrosis. Assay: immunoSEQ multiplex PCR; the TCRdb copy retains only in-frame clones and omits some. Among tens of thousands of clones listed, 92% were seen once. Material: blood. The receptors originated from a girl aged 2-10 years with cystic fibrosis.

A few counts support this clone. V usage is TRBV20-1 and J usage is TRBJ2-7, with D perhaps TRBD2 (7 bases). V gave up 6 bases and J gave up 7 bases, with 10 bases separating them. CDR3 length: 10 residues. The germline V gene has CDR1 DFQATT and CDR2 SNEGSKA (reference sequence). CDR3 residues: CSAEGGEQYF. In DNA, the CDR3 is TGCAGTGCGGAGGGGGGGGAGCAGTACTTC.

The gene calls are TRBV20-1 and TRBJ2-1; unclear D gene. The V and J ends lost 2 bases and 4 bases respectively, with 0 bases between them. Germline V gene sequence: CDR1 DFQATT, CDR2 SNEGSKA (reference sequence). The CDR3 runs to 10 residues. CDR3 coding DNA: TGCAGTGCTAGATACAATGAGCAGTTCTTC. It is translated as CSARYNEQFF.

This clone came up once. The rearrangement uses TRBV27 and TRBJ1-5; weak D call: TRBD1 (5 bases). The V gene's germline CDR1 is MNHEY and CDR2 SMNVEV (reference sequence). Trimming cost V 3 bases and J 4 bases, with 10 bases left between them. The CDR3 sequence is 14 residues long. The CDR3, as DNA: TGTGCCAGCAGTTTTGGAGGGGAAAATCAGCCCCAGCATTTT. Its protein product is CASSFGGENQPQHF.

The V call is TRBV5-1, the J call TRBJ2-3; 9 nucleotides line up with TRBD2. The CDR3 loop spans 16 amino acids. V trimming: 4 bases; J trimming: 2 bases; junction bases outside the gene matches: 8. The germline gives CDR1 SGHRS, CDR2 YFSETQ. The CDR3: CASSPRAGGITDTQYF. For the CDR3, the DNA is TGCGCCAGCAGCCCGAGGGCGGGAGGGATCACAGATACGCAGTATTTT.

This chain uses TRBV7-2 with TRBJ2-1; 7 nucleotides align to TRBD2. CDR3 length: 15 residues. In germline, CDR1 is SGHTA, CDR2 FQGNSA. After removal of 2 bases from V and 3 bases from J, the junction contained 4 bases not matched to a gene. The chain's CDR3 is CASSLSGTHYNEQFF. The CDR3 DNA reads TGTGCCAGCAGCTTAAGCGGGACCCACTACAATGAGCAGTTCTTC.

The chain combines TRBV5-6 with TRBJ2-1; TRBD2 is a possible D gene (5 bases). V was pared by 4 bases and J by 8 bases, with 19 bases between. This CDR3 contains 15 residues. Germline CDR1 and CDR2: SGHDT and YYEEEE. CDR3 amino acids: CASSPGSRLWDEQFF. CDR3 DNA sequence: TGTGCCAGCAGCCCGGGGAGTCGACTCTGGGATGAGCAGTTCTTC.

The V call is TRBV4-1, the J call TRBJ1-2; 8 bases line up with TRBD1. CDR3 length: 15 amino acids. Germline CDR1 is MGHRA and CDR2 is YSYEKL. V lost 3 bases to trimming and J lost 7 bases; unmatched junction nucleotides: 10. The CDR3 sequence: CASSQQRQGNIGYTF. The CDR3 nucleotides read TGCGCCAGCAGCCAGCAACGACAGGGGAACATTGGCTACACCTTC.

This chain joins TRBV10-3 and TRBJ1-5; 7 nucleotides match TRBD1. The CDR3 consists of 15 residues. The trim removed 3 bases at V and 1 base at J, leaving 3 bases unmatched. From germline, CDR1 is ENHRY and CDR2 SYGVKD. The CDR3 sequence is CAISDMDRSNQPQHF. The CDR3 DNA is TGTGCCATCAGTGATATGGACAGGAGCAATCAGCCCCAGCATTTT.

The chain carries TRBV7-2 and TRBJ2-1; no clear D. The CDR3 covers 13 residues. With 5 bases removed from V and 8 bases from J, the gap between germline ends came to 13 bases. Germline CDR1 reads SGHTA; CDR2 reads FQGNSA. The CDR3 spells CASSPPPPDEQFF. CDR3 sequence (DNA): TGTGCCAGCAGCCCCCCTCCCCCCGATGAGCAGTTCTTC. The full variable domain, its missing parts supplied by reference TRBV7-2 and TRBJ2-1, is GAGVSQSPSNKVTEKGKDVELRCDPISGHTALYWYRQSLGQGLEFLIYFQGNSAPDKSGLPSDRFSAERTGGSVSTLTIQRTQQEDSAVYLCASSPPPPDEQFFGPGTRLTVL.

The V and J genes are TRBV4-1 and TRBJ1-4, with TRBD1 matching 8 bases. The CDR3 is made up of 16 amino acids. Germline assignment: CDR1 MGHRA and CDR2 YSYEKL. Trimming removed 3 bases from V and 4 bases from J; junction bases left unmatched: 7. The CDR3 sequence is CASSHRRTGLNEKLFF. CDR3 in DNA: TGCGCCAGCAGCCACCGTCGGACAGGGCTTAATGAAAAACTGTTTTTT.

V usage is TRBV7-9 and J usage is TRBJ1-4, with 7 bases that match TRBD1. The V and J ends lost 5 bases and 6 bases, in that order; junction bases with no gene match: 12. CDR3 length: 16 amino acids. Germline CDR1 is SEHNR and CDR2 is FQNEAQ (reference sequence). Here the CDR3 reads CASSQRQGGKDEKLFF. For the CDR3, the DNA is TGTGCCAGCAGCCAAAGGCAGGGGGGTAAAGATGAAAAACTGTTTTTT.

The rearrangement joins TRBV15 to TRBJ2-7, with a possible D match to TRBD1 (5 bases). The CDR3 spans 19 residues. V lost 0 bases, J lost 0 bases, and 21 bases lay in between. Germline CDR1 LNHNV, CDR2 YYDKDF (reference sequence). CDR3 region: CATSRDKGLVGKSSYEQYF. In DNA, the CDR3 is TGTGCCACCAGCAGAGATAAGGGGCTGGTCGGAAAGAGCTCCTACGAGCAGTACTTC.